The 14 T cell receptor beta chains listed next were all sequenced from one sample in a study of neoadjuvant nivolumab and ipilimumab in lung cancer. Profiled with immunoSEQ multiplex PCR; TCRdb holds only in-frame clones, not every one. The sample holds 25,000 or so clones, about 83% seen once. Source: tumor tissue, taken after neoadjuvant nivolumab, alone or with ipilimumab, at or shortly before surgery. The receptor set was obtained from an adult with non-small cell lung cancer.

V is TRBV6-1 and J is TRBJ2-7, with a weak D call TRBD2 (7 bases). Germline V gene sequence: CDR1 MNHNS, CDR2 SASEGT. The V end lost 6 bases, the J end lost 5 bases, and 20 bases lay between the germline ends. There are 15 residues in the CDR3. In nucleotides, the CDR3 is TGTGCCAGCAGCCTCAACACGGGGGGCAAAGACGAGCAGTACTTC. It specifies CASSLNTGGKDEQYF.

This clone has a single count. J is TRBJ2-7 and V is TRBV7-2; 12 nucleotides line up with TRBD2. The CDR3 length is 16 residues. CDR1 is SGHTA, CDR2 FQGNSA, per germline. J was trimmed by 5 bases and V by 3 bases; bases with no gene match: 8. Here the CDR3 DNA reads TGTGCCAGCAGCTTCCAAGCTAGCGGGGGGGCCCACGAGCAGTACTTC. Residues: CASSFQASGGAHEQYF.

The chain uses TRBV11-3 and TRBJ2-3; D is unclear. This CDR3 is 14 amino acids long. The V end lost 1 base, the J end lost 3 bases, and 8 bases lay between the germline ends. Per germline, CDR1 SGHNT and CDR2 YENEEA. CDR3 region: CASSLGVLTDTQYF. DNA of the CDR3: TGTGCCAGCAGCTTAGGAGTTCTGACAGATACGCAGTATTTT.

The chain uses TRBV6-5 and TRBJ2-3, with 7 bases lining up with TRBD2. With V trimmed by 0 bases and J by 4 bases, 4 bases remained unmatched. Per the germline V gene, CDR1 is MNHEY and CDR2 is SVGAGI. This CDR3 region has 15 residues. The CDR3 bases are TGTGCCAGCAGTTACTCACGGGAGGTCCCAGATACGCAGTATTTT. Encoded protein: CASSYSREVPDTQYF.

This clone has only one observation. This chain connects TRBV14 to TRBJ2-2, with D tentatively TRBD1 or TRBD2 (5 bases each). Trimming shortened V by 4 bases and J by 2 bases, and 11 bases separated the two germline ends. The CDR3 runs to 15 residues. In germline, CDR1 is SGHDN, CDR2 FVKESK. CDR3 in DNA: TGTGCCAGCAGCCCCCGGGACCCCAACACCGGGGAGCTGTTTTTT. This gives the protein CASSPRDPNTGELFF.

The chain combines TRBV6-4 with TRBJ2-2; no definite D call. V lost 2 bases to trimming and J lost 5 bases, with 6 bases between them. The CDR3 has 13 amino acids. In germline, CDR1 is MRHNA, CDR2 SNTAGT. CDR3 DNA sequence: TGTGCCAGCAGTGACGGGCAGACCGGGGAGCTGTTTTTT. Encoded protein: CASSDGQTGELFF.

The chain joins TRBV11-2 to TRBJ2-5; D gene ambiguous. The germline CDR1 and CDR2 sequences are SGHAT and FQNNGV. Trimming left V 3 bases short and J 2 bases short, with 10 bases between. The CDR3 length is 14 residues. The CDR3 coding sequence is TGTGCCAGCAGCTTCTTGGAAGGGCAAGAGACCCAGTACTTC. This sequence encodes CASSFLEGQETQYF.

This rearrangement joins TRBV27 to TRBJ2-3, with 11 nucleotides matching TRBD2. The CDR3 has 17 amino acids. V lost 4 bases and J lost 4; bases outside the gene matches: 10. The germline CDR1 and CDR2 sequences are MNHEY and SMNVEV (reference sequence). The CDR3, as DNA: TGTGCCAGCAGTTCACTTAGCGGGGGGGCCTTCTCAGATACGCAGTATTTT. It encodes CASSSLSGGAFSDTQYF.

The rearrangement links TRBV4-1 to TRBJ1-2; possibly TRBD1 for D (6 bases). The germline V gene has CDR1 MGHRA and CDR2 YSYEKL. Trimming cost V 1 base and J 3 bases, with 9 bases left between them. The CDR3 loop spans 14 amino acids. CDR3 nucleotide sequence: TGCGCCAGCAGCCAAGTGCCAGGGGACTATGGCTACACCTTC. Amino acid sequence: CASSQVPGDYGYTF.

This clone showed up just a few times. V is TRBV7-2 and J is TRBJ2-7, with D perhaps given as TRBD1 or TRBD2 (5 bases each). The CDR3 extends over 13 amino acids. With 4 bases removed from V and 4 bases from J, the gap between germline ends came to 11 bases. Germline V gives CDR1 SGHTA, CDR2 FQGNSA. The chain's CDR3 is CASSSLRGYEQYF. The CDR3 DNA reads as TGTGCCAGCAGCTCTTTGAGGGGATACGAGCAGTACTTC.

V gene TRBV6-5 combines with J gene TRBJ2-6; D unclear. CDR1 MNHEY and CDR2 SVGAGI come from the germline V gene. Trimming cost V 2 bases and J 2 bases, with 7 bases left between them. This CDR3 has 15 residues. The CDR3 loop reads CASSYGTPGANVLTF. CDR3 sequence (DNA): TGTGCCAGCAGTTACGGTACCCCTGGGGCCAACGTCCTGACTTTC.

This chain links TRBV27 with TRBJ1-2; 12 bases are shared with TRBD1. Looked up from germline, CDR1 is MNHEY and CDR2 is SMNVEV (reference sequence). The CDR3 has 16 amino acids. The V gene end was trimmed by 2 bases and the J gene end by 4 bases; junction bases not matched to a gene: 5. The chain's CDR3 is CASSLAGQGASYGYTF. The DNA for the CDR3 is TGTGCCAGCAGTTTAGCGGGACAGGGGGCTAGCTATGGCTACACCTTC.

V usage is TRBV5-1 and J usage is TRBJ2-3, with 9 bases identical to TRBD2. Germline V CDR1 and CDR2: SGHRS, YFSETQ. The CDR3 runs 17 residues. Trimming took 2 bases from V and 0 from J; bases not matched to a gene: 7. The CDR3 sequence is CASSFEPSGASTDTQYF. For the CDR3, the DNA is TGCGCCAGCAGCTTCGAGCCTAGCGGGGCTAGCACAGATACGCAGTATTTT.

The chain links TRBV5-1 to TRBJ2-2; D not certain. In germline, CDR1 is SGHRS, CDR2 YFSETQ. The CDR3 totals 13 residues. Trimming cost V 5 bases and J 6 bases, with 11 bases left between them. CDR3 bases: TGCGCCAGCAGGATGCAGGTCCCCGGGGAGCTGTTTTTT. It is translated as CASRMQVPGELFF.